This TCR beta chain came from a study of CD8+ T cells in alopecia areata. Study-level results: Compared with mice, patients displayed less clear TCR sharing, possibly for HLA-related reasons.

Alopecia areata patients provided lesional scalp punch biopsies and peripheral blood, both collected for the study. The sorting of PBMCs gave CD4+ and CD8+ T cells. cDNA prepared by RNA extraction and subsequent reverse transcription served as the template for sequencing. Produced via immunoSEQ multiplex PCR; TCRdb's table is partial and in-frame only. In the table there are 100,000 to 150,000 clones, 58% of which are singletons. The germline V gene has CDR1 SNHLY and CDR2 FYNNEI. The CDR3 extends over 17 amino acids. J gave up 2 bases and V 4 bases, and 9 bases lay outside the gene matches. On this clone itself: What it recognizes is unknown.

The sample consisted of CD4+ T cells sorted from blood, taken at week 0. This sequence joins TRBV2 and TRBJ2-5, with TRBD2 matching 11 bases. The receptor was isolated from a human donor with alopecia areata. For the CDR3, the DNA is TGTGCCAGCAGTGCCGCTAGCGGGAGGTTCAGGCAAGAGACCCAGTACTTC. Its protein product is CASSAASGRFRQETQYF.